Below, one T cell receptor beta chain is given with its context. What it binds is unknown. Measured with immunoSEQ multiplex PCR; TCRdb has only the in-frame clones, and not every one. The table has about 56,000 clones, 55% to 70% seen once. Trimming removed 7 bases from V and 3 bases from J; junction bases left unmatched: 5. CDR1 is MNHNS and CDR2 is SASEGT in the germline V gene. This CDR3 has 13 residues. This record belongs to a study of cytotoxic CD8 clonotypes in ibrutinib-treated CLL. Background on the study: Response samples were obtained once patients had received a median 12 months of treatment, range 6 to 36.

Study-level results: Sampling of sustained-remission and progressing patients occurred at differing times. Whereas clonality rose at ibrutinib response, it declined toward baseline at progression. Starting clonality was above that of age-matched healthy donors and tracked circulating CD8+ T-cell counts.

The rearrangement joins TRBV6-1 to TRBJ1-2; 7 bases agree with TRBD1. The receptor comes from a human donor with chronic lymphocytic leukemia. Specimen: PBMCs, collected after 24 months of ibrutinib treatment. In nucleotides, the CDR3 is TGTGCCAGCAACGTTGACAGGGACTATGGCTACACCTTC. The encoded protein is CASNVDRDYGYTF.